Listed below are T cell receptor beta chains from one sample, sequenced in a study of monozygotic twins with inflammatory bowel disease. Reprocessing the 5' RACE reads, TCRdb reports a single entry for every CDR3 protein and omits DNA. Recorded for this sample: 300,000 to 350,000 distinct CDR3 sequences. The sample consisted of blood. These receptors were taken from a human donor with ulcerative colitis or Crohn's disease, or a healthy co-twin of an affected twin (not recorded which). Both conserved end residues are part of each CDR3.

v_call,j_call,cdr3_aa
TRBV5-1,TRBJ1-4,CASSLADPGGEKLFF
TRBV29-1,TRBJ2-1,CSVGLILVPEQFF
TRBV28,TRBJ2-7,CASRATVNEQYF
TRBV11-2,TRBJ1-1,CASSNRGNWIPEAFF
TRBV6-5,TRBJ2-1,CASSYSSPSYNEQFF
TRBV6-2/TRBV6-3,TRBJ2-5,CASMGRLSWETQYF
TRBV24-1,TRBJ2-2,CATSFGNTGELFF
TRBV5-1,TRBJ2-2,CASSLVGQGTGELFF
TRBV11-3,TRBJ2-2,CASSLGFLRTDSEVANTGELFF
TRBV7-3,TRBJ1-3,CASSSTGMAGNTIYF
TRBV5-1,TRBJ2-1,CASSSVGEQFF
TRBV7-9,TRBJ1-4,CASSPEPGWEKLFF
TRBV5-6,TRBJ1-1,CASSWGPASTEAFF
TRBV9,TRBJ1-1,CASSVDRVNTEAFF
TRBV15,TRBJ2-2,CATSRDGRQGGELFF
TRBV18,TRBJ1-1,CASSPSRGKVNTEAFF
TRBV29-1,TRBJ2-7,CSVGEGAYEQYF
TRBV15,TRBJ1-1,CATSRKTGIHTEAFF
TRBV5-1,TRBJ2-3,CASSLGTVSTDTQYF
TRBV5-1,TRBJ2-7,CASSLEGGVFYEQYF
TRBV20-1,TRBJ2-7,CSARPPSGSTYYEQYF
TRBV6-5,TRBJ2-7,CASSYSRSTQWSYEQYF
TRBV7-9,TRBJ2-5,CASSPPGRLGETQYF
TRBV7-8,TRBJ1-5,CASSLNRTGRQPQHF
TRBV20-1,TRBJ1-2,CSATGGYGYTF
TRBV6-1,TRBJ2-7,CASRDVIPPYEQYF
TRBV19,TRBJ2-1,CASSIFGGDSYNEQFF
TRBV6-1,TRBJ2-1,CASPSLRPATYNEQFF
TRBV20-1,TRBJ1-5,CSARDNNQPQHF
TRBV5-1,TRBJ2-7,CASRPWAGSSYEQYF
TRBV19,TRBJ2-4,CASRTYQGGDIQYF
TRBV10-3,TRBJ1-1,CAVTGTMNTEAFF
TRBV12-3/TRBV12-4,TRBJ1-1,CASSLADRATEAFF
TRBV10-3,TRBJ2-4,CAISGERGIQYF
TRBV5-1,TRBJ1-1,CASSLDPNTEAFF
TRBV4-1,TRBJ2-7,CASSQALWLSYSYEQYF
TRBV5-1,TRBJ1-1,CASTVGRETEAFF
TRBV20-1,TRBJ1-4,CSAAATNEKLFF
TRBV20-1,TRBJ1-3,CSARTPEWGNTIYF
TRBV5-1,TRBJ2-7,CASSLETGRVNEQYF
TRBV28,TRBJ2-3,CASGSFGTGNTDTQYF
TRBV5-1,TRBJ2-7,CASSTGTWSGDEQYF
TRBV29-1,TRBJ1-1,CSASMGQGSTEAFF
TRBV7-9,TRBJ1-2,CASSLSLSRAVYGYTF
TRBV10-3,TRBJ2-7,CAISEGGQGSHEQYF